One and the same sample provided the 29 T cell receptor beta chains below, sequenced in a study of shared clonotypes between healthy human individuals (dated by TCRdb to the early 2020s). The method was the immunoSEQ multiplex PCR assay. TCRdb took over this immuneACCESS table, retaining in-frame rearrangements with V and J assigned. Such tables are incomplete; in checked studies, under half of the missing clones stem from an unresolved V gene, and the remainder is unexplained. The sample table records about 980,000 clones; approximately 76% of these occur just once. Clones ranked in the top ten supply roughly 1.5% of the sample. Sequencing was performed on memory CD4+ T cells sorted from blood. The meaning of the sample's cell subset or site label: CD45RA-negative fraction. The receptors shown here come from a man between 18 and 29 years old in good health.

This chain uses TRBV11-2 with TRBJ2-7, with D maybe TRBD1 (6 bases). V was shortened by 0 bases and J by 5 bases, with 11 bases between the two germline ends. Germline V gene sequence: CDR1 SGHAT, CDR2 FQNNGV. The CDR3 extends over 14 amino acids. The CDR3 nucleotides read TGTGCCAGCAGCTTAGACAGGGGTGGTGACGAGCAGTACTTC. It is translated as CASSLDRGGDEQYF. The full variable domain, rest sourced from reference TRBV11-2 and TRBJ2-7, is EAGVAQSPRYKIIEKRQSVAFWCNPISGHATLYWYQQILGQGPKLLIQFQNNGVVDDSQLPKDRFSAERLKGVDSTLKIQPAKLEDSAVYLCASSLDRGGDEQYFGPGTRLTVT.

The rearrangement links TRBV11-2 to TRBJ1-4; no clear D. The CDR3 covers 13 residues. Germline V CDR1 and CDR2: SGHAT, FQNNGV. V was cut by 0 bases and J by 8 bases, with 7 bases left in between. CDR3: CASSLEGKEKLFF. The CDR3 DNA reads TGTGCCAGCAGCTTAGAAGGGAAAGAAAAACTGTTTTTT.

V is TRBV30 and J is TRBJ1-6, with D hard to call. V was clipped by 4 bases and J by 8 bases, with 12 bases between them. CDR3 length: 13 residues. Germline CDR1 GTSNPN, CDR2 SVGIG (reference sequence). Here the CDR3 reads CAWTGRVDSPLHF. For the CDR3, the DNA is TGTGCCTGGACCGGAAGGGTCGATTCACCCCTCCACTTT.

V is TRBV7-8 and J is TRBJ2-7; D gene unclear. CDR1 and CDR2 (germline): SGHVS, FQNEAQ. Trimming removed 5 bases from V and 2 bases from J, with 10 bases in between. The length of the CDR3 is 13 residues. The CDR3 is CASSRTATYEQYF. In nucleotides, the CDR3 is TGTGCCAGCAGCAGGACGGCCACCTACGAGCAGTACTTC. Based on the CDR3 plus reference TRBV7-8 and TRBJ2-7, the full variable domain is GAGVSQSPRYKVAKRGQDVALRCDPISGHVSLFWYQQALGQGPEFLTYFQNEAQLDKSGLPSDRFFAERPEGSVSTLKIQRTQQEDSAVYLCASSRTATYEQYFGPGTRLTVT.

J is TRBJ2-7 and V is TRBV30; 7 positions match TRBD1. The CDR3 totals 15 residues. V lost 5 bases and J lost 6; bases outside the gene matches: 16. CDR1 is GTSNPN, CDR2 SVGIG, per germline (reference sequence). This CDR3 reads CAWGPSDRLVLEQYF. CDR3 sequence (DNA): TGTGCCTGGGGGCCTTCGGACAGGCTTGTACTCGAGCAGTACTTC.

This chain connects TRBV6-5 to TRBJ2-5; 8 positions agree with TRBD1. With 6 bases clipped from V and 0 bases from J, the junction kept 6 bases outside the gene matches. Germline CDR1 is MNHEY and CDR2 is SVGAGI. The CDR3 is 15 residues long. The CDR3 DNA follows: TGTGCCAGCAGCCGTCGGGACAGGTACCAAGAGACCCAGTACTTC. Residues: CASSRRDRYQETQYF.

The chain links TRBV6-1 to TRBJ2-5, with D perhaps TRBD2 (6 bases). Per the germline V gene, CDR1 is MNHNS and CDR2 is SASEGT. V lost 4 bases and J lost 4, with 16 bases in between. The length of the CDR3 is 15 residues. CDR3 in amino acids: CASSVGGRKGETQYF. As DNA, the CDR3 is TGTGCCAGCAGTGTTGGTGGGAGGAAGGGAGAGACCCAGTACTTC.

The CDR3 protein is CASRPGRGWEEAFF. Written as DNA, the CDR3 is TGTGCCAGCAGACCCGGGCGAGGGTGGGAGGAAGCTTTCTTT. The chain uses TRBV7-2 and TRBJ1-1; no firm D call. Germline CDR1 reads SGHTA; CDR2 reads FQGNSA. The CDR3 length is 14 residues. The V end was cut by 6 bases, the J end by 8 bases, with 19 bases between.

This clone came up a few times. CDR3 coding DNA: TGTGCCAGCAGTGACAGGGGGCAGAGAAGTGGAAACACCATATATTTT. Translated: CASSDRGQRSGNTIYF. The V gene is TRBV6-1, the J gene TRBJ1-3; 8 nucleotides line up with TRBD1. In germline, CDR1 is MNHNS, CDR2 SASEGT. V lost 3 bases to trimming and J lost 3 bases; unmatched junction nucleotides: 7. The CDR3 is 16 amino acids.

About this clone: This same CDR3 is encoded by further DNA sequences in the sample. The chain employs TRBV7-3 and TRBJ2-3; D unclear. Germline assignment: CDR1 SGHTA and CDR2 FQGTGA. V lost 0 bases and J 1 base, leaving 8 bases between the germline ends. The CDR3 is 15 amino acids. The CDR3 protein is CASSLTGQGTDTQYF. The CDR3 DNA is TGTGCCAGCAGCTTAACGGGCCAGGGCACAGATACGCAGTATTTT. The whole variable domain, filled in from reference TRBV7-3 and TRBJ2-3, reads GAGVSQTPSNKVTEKGKYVELRCDPISGHTALYWYRQSLGQGPEFLIYFQGTGAADDSGLPNDRFFAVRPEGSVSTLKIQRTERGDSAVYLCASSLTGQGTDTQYFGPGTRLTVL.

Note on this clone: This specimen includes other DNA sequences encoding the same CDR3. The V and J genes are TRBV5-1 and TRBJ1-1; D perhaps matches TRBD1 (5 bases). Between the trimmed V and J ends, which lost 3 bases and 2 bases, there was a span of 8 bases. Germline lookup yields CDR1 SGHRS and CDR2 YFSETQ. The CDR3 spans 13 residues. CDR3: CASSSGQNTEAFF. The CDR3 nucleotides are TGCGCCAGCAGCTCAGGGCAAAACACTGAAGCTTTCTTT.

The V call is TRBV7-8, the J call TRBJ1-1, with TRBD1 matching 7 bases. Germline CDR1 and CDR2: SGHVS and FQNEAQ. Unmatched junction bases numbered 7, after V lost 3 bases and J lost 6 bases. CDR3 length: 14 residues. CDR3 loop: CASSFQDREPEAFF. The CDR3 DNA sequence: TGTGCCAGCAGCTTTCAAGACAGGGAGCCTGAAGCTTTCTTT. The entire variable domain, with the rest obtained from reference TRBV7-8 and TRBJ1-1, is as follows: GAGVSQSPRYKVAKRGQDVALRCDPISGHVSLFWYQQALGQGPEFLTYFQNEAQLDKSGLPSDRFFAERPEGSVSTLKIQRTQQEDSAVYLCASSFQDREPEAFFGQGTRLTVV.

The chain's CDR3 is CASSYDPTGRNTIYF. DNA for the CDR3: TGTGCCAGCAGCTACGACCCGACAGGCAGGAACACCATATATTTT. The chain couples TRBV6-5 to TRBJ1-3; possible D gene TRBD1, 6 bases. Per germline, CDR1 MNHEY and CDR2 SVGAGI. Trimming removed 6 bases from V and 7 bases from J, with 19 bases in between. CDR3 length: 15 amino acids.

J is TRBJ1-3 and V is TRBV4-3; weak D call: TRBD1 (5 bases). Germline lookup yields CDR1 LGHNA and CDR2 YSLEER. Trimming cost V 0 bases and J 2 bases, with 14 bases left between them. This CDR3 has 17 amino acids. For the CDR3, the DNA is TGCGCCAGCAGCCAAGAGAGGGATGGACACGCTGGAAACACCATATATTTT. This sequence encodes CASSQERDGHAGNTIYF.

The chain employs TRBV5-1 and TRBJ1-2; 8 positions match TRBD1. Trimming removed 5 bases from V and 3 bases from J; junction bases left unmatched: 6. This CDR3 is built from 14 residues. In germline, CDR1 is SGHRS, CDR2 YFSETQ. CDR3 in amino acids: CASRAPGQDYGYTF. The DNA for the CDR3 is TGCGCCAGCAGAGCACCGGGACAGGACTATGGCTACACCTTC.

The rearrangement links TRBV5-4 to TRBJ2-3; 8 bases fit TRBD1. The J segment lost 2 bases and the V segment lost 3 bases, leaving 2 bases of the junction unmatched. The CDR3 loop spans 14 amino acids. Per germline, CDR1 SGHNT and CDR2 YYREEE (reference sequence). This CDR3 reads CASSWDRNTDTQYF. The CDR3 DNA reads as TGTGCCAGCAGCTGGGACAGGAACACAGATACGCAGTATTTT.

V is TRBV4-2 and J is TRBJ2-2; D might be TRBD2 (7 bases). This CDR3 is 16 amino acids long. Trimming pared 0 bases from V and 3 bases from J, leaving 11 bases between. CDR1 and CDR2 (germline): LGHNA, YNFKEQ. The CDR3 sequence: CASSQDRGGDTGELFF. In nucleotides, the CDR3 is TGTGCCAGCAGCCAAGATAGGGGGGGCGACACCGGGGAGCTGTTTTTT.

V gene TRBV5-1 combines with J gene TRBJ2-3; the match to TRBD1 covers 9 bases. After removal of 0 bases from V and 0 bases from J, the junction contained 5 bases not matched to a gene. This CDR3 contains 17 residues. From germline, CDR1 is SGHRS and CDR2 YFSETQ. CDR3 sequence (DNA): TGCGCCAGCAGCTTGGTCGGACAGGGGACTAGCACAGATACGCAGTATTTT. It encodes CASSLVGQGTSTDTQYF.

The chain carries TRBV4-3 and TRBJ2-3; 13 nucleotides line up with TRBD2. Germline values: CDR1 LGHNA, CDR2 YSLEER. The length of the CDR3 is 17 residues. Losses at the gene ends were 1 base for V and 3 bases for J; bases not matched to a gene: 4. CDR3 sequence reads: CASSQGATSGRTDTQYF. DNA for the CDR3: TGCGCCAGCAGCCAAGGGGCGACTAGCGGGAGGACAGATACGCAGTATTTT.

CDR3 sequence reads: CASSLSGKNTEAFF. CDR3 coding DNA: TGTGCCAGCAGTTTAAGTGGGAAGAACACTGAAGCTTTCTTT. The J gene is TRBJ1-1, the V gene TRBV28; D is uncertain. CDR1 and CDR2 from the germline V gene are MDHEN and SYDVKM. The V end was cut by 2 bases, the J end by 1 base, with 8 bases between. The CDR3 contains 14 residues.

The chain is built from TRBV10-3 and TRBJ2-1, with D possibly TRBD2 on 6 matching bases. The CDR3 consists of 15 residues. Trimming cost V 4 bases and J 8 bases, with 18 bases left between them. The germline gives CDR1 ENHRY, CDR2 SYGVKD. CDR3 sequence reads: CAISAGTPTADEQFF. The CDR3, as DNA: TGTGCCATCAGTGCTGGGACTCCGACCGCCGATGAGCAGTTCTTC.

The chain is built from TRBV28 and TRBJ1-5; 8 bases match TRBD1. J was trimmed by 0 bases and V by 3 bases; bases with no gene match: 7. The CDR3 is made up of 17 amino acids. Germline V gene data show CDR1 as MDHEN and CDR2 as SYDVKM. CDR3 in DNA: TGTGCCAGCAGTTTGGGGGACAGGTCCTATAGCAATCAGCCCCAGCATTTT. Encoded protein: CASSLGDRSYSNQPQHF.

The DNA of the CDR3 is TGCGCCAGCAGCGGGCAATCGAACACCGGGGAGCTGTTTTTT. Residues: CASSGQSNTGELFF. This chain links TRBV5-1 with TRBJ2-2; no definite D call. This CDR3 comprises 14 residues. Trimming took off 4 bases at V and 0 bases at J, with 7 bases between the two ends. From germline, CDR1 is SGHRS and CDR2 YFSETQ.

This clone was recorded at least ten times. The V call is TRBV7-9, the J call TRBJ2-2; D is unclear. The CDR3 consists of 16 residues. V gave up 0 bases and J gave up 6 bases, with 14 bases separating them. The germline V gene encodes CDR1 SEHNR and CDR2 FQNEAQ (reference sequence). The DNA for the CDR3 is TGTGCCAGCAGCTTAGCTAGCCCATTGGGTTCCGGGGAGCTGTTTTTT. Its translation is CASSLASPLGSGELFF.

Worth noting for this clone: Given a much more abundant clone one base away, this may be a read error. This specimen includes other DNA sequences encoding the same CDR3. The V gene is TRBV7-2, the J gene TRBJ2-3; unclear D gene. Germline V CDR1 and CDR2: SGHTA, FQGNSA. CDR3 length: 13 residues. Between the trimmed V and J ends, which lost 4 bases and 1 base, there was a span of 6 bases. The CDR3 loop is CASSWGGTDTQYF. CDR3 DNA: TGTGCCAGCAGCTGGGGTGGCACAGATACGCAGTATTTT. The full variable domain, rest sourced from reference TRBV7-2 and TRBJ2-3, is GAGVSQSPSNKVTEKGKDVELRCDPISGHTALYWYRQSLGQGLEFLIYFQGNSAPDKSGLPSDRFSAERTGGSVSTLTIQRTQQEDSAVYLCASSWGGTDTQYFGPGTRLTVL.

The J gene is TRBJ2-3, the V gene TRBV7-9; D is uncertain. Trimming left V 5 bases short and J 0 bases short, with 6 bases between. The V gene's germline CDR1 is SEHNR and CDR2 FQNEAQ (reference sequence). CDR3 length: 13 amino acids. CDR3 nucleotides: TGTGCCAGCAGCGCCCGCAGCACAGATACGCAGTATTTT. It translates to CASSARSTDTQYF.

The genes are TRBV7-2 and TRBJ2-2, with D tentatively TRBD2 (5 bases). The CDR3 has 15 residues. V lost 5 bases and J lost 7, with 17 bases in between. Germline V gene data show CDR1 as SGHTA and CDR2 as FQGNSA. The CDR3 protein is CASSGRGVKGGELFF. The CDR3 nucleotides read TGTGCCAGCAGCGGACGGGGAGTAAAAGGCGGGGAGCTGTTTTTT.

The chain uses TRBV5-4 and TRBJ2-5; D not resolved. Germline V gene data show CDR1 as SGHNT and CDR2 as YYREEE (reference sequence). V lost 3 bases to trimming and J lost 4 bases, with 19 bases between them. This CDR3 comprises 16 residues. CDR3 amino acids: CASSSPRVGSGETQYF. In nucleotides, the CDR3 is TGTGCCAGCAGCTCCCCGCGAGTGGGGTCCGGAGAGACCCAGTACTTC.

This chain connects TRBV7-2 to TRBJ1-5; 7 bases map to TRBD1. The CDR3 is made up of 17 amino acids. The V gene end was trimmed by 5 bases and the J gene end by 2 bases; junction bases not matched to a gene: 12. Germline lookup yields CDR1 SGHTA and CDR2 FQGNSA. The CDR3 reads CASSVGTAAWGNQPQHF. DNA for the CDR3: TGTGCCAGCAGCGTGGGGACAGCGGCCTGGGGCAATCAGCCCCAGCATTTT.